This T cell receptor (beta chain) was captured in a study of cytomegalovirus exposure and HLA in healthy donors. General study points: Some TCR beta chains (164 of them) were listed as cytomegalovirus-associated. A later examination showed that TCR association rates differed by HLA locus, with DRB1 most and HLA-C fewest. Some highly shared sequence variants likely arose as a pipeline artifact.

The PCR made use of 60 Vbeta and 13 Jbeta primers. Assay: immunoSEQ multiplex PCR; the TCRdb copy retains only in-frame clones and omits some. Seen here are about 160,000 clones, around 80% observed once, and the top ten hold roughly 1.2%. A remark on this clone: Its antigen is not identified.

This CDR3 is 15 amino acids long. V was pared by 6 bases and J by 6 bases, with 8 bases of the junction left unmatched. Germline lookup yields CDR1 KGHSH and CDR2 LQKENI. V usage is TRBV18 and J usage is TRBJ2-1, with 10 positions matching TRBD1. This clonotype originated in a boy between 2 and 10 years old in good health and CMV-seronegative. The sample consisted of PBMCs. CDR3 coding DNA: TGTGCCAGCTCGAGGGGGACAGGGGTTTTCAATGAGCAGTTCTTC. It encodes CASSRGTGVFNEQFF. The full variable domain, rest sourced from reference TRBV18 and TRBJ2-1, is NAGVMQNPRHLVRRRGQEARLRCSPMKGHSHVYWYRQLPEEGLKFMVYLQKENIIDESGMPKERFSAEFPKEGPSILRIQQVVRGDSAAYFCASSRGTGVFNEQFFGPGTRLTVL.